This TCR beta chain was obtained from a study of T cell responses to AZD1222 COVID-19 vaccine. Study outcomes and limitations: The donor cohort was predominantly white British with a female majority, and clonal diversity may have been underestimated. Only a handful of AZD1222 recipients were seropositive at baseline.

Germline CDR1 MDHEN, CDR2 SYDVKM. CDR3 length equals 19 residues. V was pared by 1 base and J by 1 base, with 12 bases of the junction left unmatched. To note about this clone: Its specificity is unknown.

Data came from immunoSEQ multiplex PCR; TCRdb stores just in-frame clones and leaves some out. Among 130,000 to 150,000 clones listed, approximately 88% were seen once. Sample: peripheral blood, taken on day 0 of AZD1222 vaccination. The chain combines TRBV28 with TRBJ1-3; the match to TRBD1 covers 8 bases. This sequence was found in an adult in good health. The DNA of the CDR3 is TGTGCCAGCAGTTTATCCCCTCAAGGGACAGGAGGTTCTGGAAACACCATATATTTT. Translation gives CASSLSPQGTGGSGNTIYF.